The 12 T cell receptor beta chains below come from one sample, sequenced in a study of T-cell memory formation after mild COVID-19. TCRdb redid the calling of the 5' RACE reads with MiXCR, one entry per CDR3 protein. The sample consists of about 170,000 distinct CDR3 sequences, approximately 13% of them appearing once. Input material: PBMCs or a T cell subset sorted from them (not recorded which). The receptors derive from a man between 18 and 35 years old who had mild COVID-19 (a few samples of this study predate the infection). Cell type and time point are not known.

The table lists this clonotype with a few counts. The chain uses TRBV5-1 and TRBJ2-7; the D gene is possibly TRBD2 (6 bases). CDR1 is SGHRS, CDR2 YFSETQ, per germline. V gave up 0 bases and J gave up 1 base, with 17 bases separating them. The CDR3 runs to 17 residues. The CDR3 sequence: CASSLDPRGALSYEQYF. DNA of the CDR3: TGCGCCAGCAGCTTGGACCCTCGCGGGGCTCTTTCCTACGAGCAGTACTTC.

The V call is TRBV15, the J call TRBJ1-1; 9 positions match TRBD1. From germline, CDR1 is LNHNV and CDR2 YYDKDF (reference sequence). The CDR3 is made up of 14 amino acids. The V gene end was trimmed by 1 base and the J gene end by 5 bases; junction bases not matched to a gene: 2. The CDR3, as DNA: TGTGCCACCAGCAGAGGGGACAGGGAAACTGAAGCTTTCTTT. Its translation: CATSRGDRETEAFF.

V gene TRBV20-1 combines with J gene TRBJ2-1; D is ambiguous. The germline gives CDR1 DFQATT, CDR2 SNEGSKA (reference sequence). V was shortened by 4 bases and J by 4 bases, with 11 bases between the two germline ends. CDR3 length equals 13 residues. DNA for the CDR3: TGCAGTGCTACGACTGTTCTATACAATGAGCAGTTCTTC. Its translation is CSATTVLYNEQFF.

In its sample, this clonotype was seen a few times. The chain recombines TRBV18 with TRBJ2-1; unclear D gene. CDR1 is KGHSH, CDR2 LQKENI, per germline. V lost 3 bases, J lost 8 bases, and 8 bases lay in between. The length of the CDR3 is 12 residues. This chain's CDR3 is CASSPSYHEQFF. DNA for the CDR3: TGTGCCAGCTCACCGAGTTACCATGAGCAGTTCTTC.

This clonotype was recorded at least ten times. This chain links TRBV5-1 with TRBJ2-4; D could derive from TRBD1 or TRBD2 (5 bases each). This CDR3 has 14 amino acids. Germline-derived CDR1 and CDR2 are SGHRS and YFSETQ. V was trimmed by 4 bases and J by 8 bases, leaving 16 bases between them. The CDR3: CASSRGPMEHIQYF. The DNA for the CDR3 is TGCGCCAGCAGCCGGGGACCCATGGAGCACATTCAGTACTTC.

This clonotype has ten or more counts. CDR3 region: CASSVSSSYEQYV. In nucleotides, the CDR3 is TGTGCCAGCAGTGTGTCAAGCTCCTACGAGCAGTACGTC. The rearrangement links TRBV28 to TRBJ2-7; D is ambiguous. Trimming shortened V by 5 bases and J by 0 bases, and 8 bases separated the two germline ends. CDR1 is MDHEN, CDR2 SYDVKM, per germline. CDR3 length: 13 residues.

V is TRBV5-1 and J is TRBJ1-1; 7 bases map to TRBD1. The CDR3 consists of 17 residues. The V and J ends lost 2 bases and 1 base, in that order; junction bases with no gene match: 11. The germline CDR1 and CDR2 sequences are SGHRS and YFSETQ. The CDR3 is CASSLSRDSRGNTEAFF. The CDR3 nucleotides read TGCGCCAGCAGCTTAAGCCGGGACAGCCGGGGGAACACTGAAGCTTTCTTT.

This clonotype was seen just once. The chain employs TRBV20-1 and TRBJ1-4, with D perhaps matching TRBD1 (5 bases). Trimming shortened V by 5 bases and J by 4 bases, and 11 bases separated the two germline ends. CDR3 length: 13 residues. The germline V gene encodes CDR1 DFQATT and CDR2 SNEGSKA (reference sequence). CDR3: CSAPGYYNEKLFF. CDR3 DNA: TGCAGTGCTCCAGGGTATTATAATGAAAAACTGTTTTTT.

The count of this clonotype is one. The genes are TRBV9 and TRBJ1-4; possibly TRBD1 for D (5 bases). Trimming removed 2 bases from V and 3 bases from J, with 11 bases in between. The CDR3 length is 15 residues. Looked up from germline, CDR1 is SGDLS and CDR2 is YYNGEE. CDR3 region: CASSVLQGPNEKLFF. The DNA for the CDR3 is TGTGCCAGCAGCGTCCTCCAGGGCCCTAATGAAAAACTGTTTTTT.

V and J are TRBV24-1 and TRBJ1-3; D not certain. This CDR3 is built from 16 residues. V was trimmed by 0 bases and J by 2 bases, leaving 10 bases between them. CDR1 is KGHDR and CDR2 is SFDVKD in the germline V gene. The CDR3 nucleotides read TGTGCCACCAGTGATTTGGCAGAACCTCCTGGAAACACCATATATTTT. Residues: CATSDLAEPPGNTIYF.

This clonotype was observed a few times. The chain uses TRBV7-8 and TRBJ2-4; a possible D gene is TRBD2 (7 bases). The ends were cut back, 1 base at V and 0 bases at J, with 10 bases in the middle. Germline-derived CDR1 and CDR2 are SGHVS and FQNEAQ. The CDR3 loop spans 16 amino acids. The CDR3, as DNA: TGTGCCAGCAGCTTAGGGGGGGGCCTAGCCAAAAACATTCAGTACTTC. Its protein is CASSLGGGLAKNIQYF.

The V and J genes are TRBV19 and TRBJ2-6, with a tentative D call TRBD1 (6 bases). Germline CDR1 reads LNHDA; CDR2 reads SQIVND (reference sequence). CDR3 length equals 15 residues. V dropped 5 bases and J dropped 4 bases, with 12 bases sitting between them. DNA of the CDR3: TGTGCCAGTAGTCTATGGACAGCAGGGGCCAACGTCCTGACTTTC. The encoded protein is CASSLWTAGANVLTF.